Below, 27 T cell receptor beta chains from the same sample are listed, as sequenced in a study of cytomegalovirus exposure and HLA in healthy donors. The PCR made use of 60 Vbeta and 13 Jbeta primers. Only in-frame clones appear in the TCRdb table, and some are missing; sequencing was by immunoSEQ multiplex PCR. The sample has about 130,000 clones; roughly 79% are singletons. The sample comprised PBMCs. Receptor source: a male donor in good health and CMV-seronegative.

The V call is TRBV7-9, the J call TRBJ2-5; the D gene is possibly TRBD1 (5 bases). This CDR3 is 16 amino acids long. The germline CDR1 and CDR2 sequences are SEHNR and FQNEAQ (reference sequence). Trimming took 3 bases from V and 1 from J, leaving 15 bases between them. The DNA of the CDR3 is TGTGCCAGCAGCTTTTTCTTAGGGGAATCCCAAGAGACCCAGTACTTC. It codes for CASSFFLGESQETQYF.

The chain recombines TRBV6-1 with TRBJ2-3, with 12 bases lining up with TRBD1. Germline V gene sequence: CDR1 MNHNS, CDR2 SASEGT. The ends lost 6 bases at V and 4 bases at J; junction bases unmatched: 5. This CDR3 is 15 amino acids long. The CDR3 is CASRSGTGGADTQYF. The CDR3 DNA follows: TGTGCCAGCAGATCCGGGACAGGGGGCGCAGATACGCAGTATTTT.

The gene calls are TRBV11-3 and TRBJ1-2, with D possibly being TRBD1 (6 bases). This CDR3 is built from 13 residues. The germline V and J ends were trimmed by 5 bases and 7 bases, with 14 bases remaining between them. Per the germline V gene, CDR1 is SGHNT and CDR2 is YENEEA. CDR3 amino acids: CASSPGQKGGYTF. The CDR3 DNA reads TGTGCCAGCAGCCCCGGACAGAAGGGTGGCTACACCTTC. The complete variable domain, with remaining parts taken from reference TRBV11-3 and TRBJ1-2, reads EAGVVQSPRYKIIEKKQPVAFWCNPISGHNTLYWYLQNLGQGPELLIRYENEEAVDDSQLPKDRFSAERLKGVDSTLKIQPAELGDSAVYLCASSPGQKGGYTFGSGTRLTVV.

Written as DNA, the CDR3 is TGTGCCAGCAGCTTATCTCACGGGACAGGGACCAATGGCTACACCTTC. Residues: CASSLSHGTGTNGYTF. This chain connects TRBV11-2 to TRBJ1-2; 9 bases agree with TRBD1. From germline, CDR1 is SGHAT and CDR2 FQNNGV. This CDR3 has 16 amino acids. V was clipped by 2 bases and J by 6 bases; unmatched bases: 10. The variable domain in full, with the rest retrieved from reference TRBV11-2 and TRBJ1-2, is EAGVAQSPRYKIIEKRQSVAFWCNPISGHATLYWYQQILGQGPKLLIQFQNNGVVDDSQLPKDRFSAERLKGVDSTLKIQPAKLEDSAVYLCASSLSHGTGTNGYTFGSGTRLTVV.

Only a few counts were recorded for this clone. At the DNA level, this CDR3 is encoded by other sequences in the same sample as well. This rearrangement joins TRBV6-1 to TRBJ2-6; D unresolved. The CDR3 runs 15 residues. Looked up from germline, CDR1 is MNHNS and CDR2 is SASEGT. Between the trimmed V and J ends, which lost 1 base and 0 bases, there was a span of 4 bases. This chain's CDR3 is CASSEGSSGANVLTF. The CDR3, as DNA: TGTGCCAGCAGTGAAGGCAGCTCTGGGGCCAACGTCCTGACTTTC.

The gene calls are TRBV7-2 and TRBJ2-1, with D perhaps matching TRBD2 (5 bases). CDR3 length: 15 residues. CDR1 is SGHTA and CDR2 is FQGNSA in the germline V gene. The V end lost 0 bases, the J end lost 0 bases, and 6 bases lay between the germline ends. For the CDR3, the DNA is TGTGCCAGCAGCTTAGCTGGGAGCTCCTACAATGAGCAGTTCTTC. It is translated as CASSLAGSSYNEQFF.

The chain couples TRBV6-5 to TRBJ2-7, with TRBD2 identical over 8 bases. Per germline, CDR1 MNHEY and CDR2 SVGAGI. The CDR3 consists of 14 residues. J was trimmed by 1 base and V by 6 bases; bases with no gene match: 5. The CDR3 reads CASRNPSGSYEQYF. The CDR3 DNA reads as TGTGCCAGCAGGAACCCTAGCGGGTCCTACGAGCAGTACTTC.

V usage is TRBV4-1 and J usage is TRBJ2-5, with TRBD2 matching 10 bases. This CDR3 is built from 17 residues. Germline CDR1 reads MGHRA; CDR2 reads YSYEKL. Trimming at V came to 1 base and at J to 3 bases, leaving 8 bases not matched to a gene. The CDR3 nucleotides are TGCGCCAGCAGCCAAGTACAACTAGCGGGGCTCAAAGAGACCCAGTACTTC. Its translation: CASSQVQLAGLKETQYF.

J is TRBJ1-3 and V is TRBV4-2; unclear D gene. Per the germline V gene, CDR1 is LGHNA and CDR2 is YNFKEQ. Trimming took 1 base from V and 2 from J, leaving 12 bases between them. CDR3 size: 16 residues. Here the CDR3 reads CASSQVGDWAGNTIYF. Here the CDR3 DNA reads TGTGCCAGCAGCCAAGTCGGGGATTGGGCTGGAAACACCATATATTTT.

Details on this clone: The same CDR3 can be traced to other DNA sequences in this sample. V gene TRBV5-1 combines with J gene TRBJ1-1; possible D gene TRBD1, 6 bases. V gave up 3 bases and J gave up 8 bases, with 17 bases separating them. This CDR3 is built from 14 residues. Per the germline V gene, CDR1 is SGHRS and CDR2 is YFSETQ. The DNA of the CDR3 is TGCGCCAGCAGCTGGGGGCAGGGGCGCACCGAAGCTTTCTTT. It encodes CASSWGQGRTEAFF.

The rearrangement uses TRBV6-5 and TRBJ1-2, with TRBD1 matching over 10 bases. The CDR3 consists of 16 residues. Germline CDR1 reads MNHEY; CDR2 reads SVGAGI. V trimming: 2 bases; J trimming: 3 bases; junction bases outside the gene matches: 6. The DNA for the CDR3 is TGTGCCAGCAGTTACCCTCGAGGACAGGGGGACTATGGCTACACCTTC. As protein: CASSYPRGQGDYGYTF.

This chain connects TRBV30 to TRBJ1-1; 8 nucleotides line up with TRBD1. CDR3 length equals 16 residues. Germline V gives CDR1 GTSNPN, CDR2 SVGIG (reference sequence). Germline trimming cut 3 bases from V and 2 bases from J; bases unmatched to any gene: 11. CDR3 bases: TGTGCCTGGAGGCCAGGGGGGACAGGCAGTAACACTGAAGCTTTCTTT. Residues: CAWRPGGTGSNTEAFF.

This sequence joins TRBV6-6 and TRBJ2-3; weak D call: TRBD2 (7 bases). Germline V gene data show CDR1 as MNHNY and CDR2 as SVGAGI (reference sequence). CDR3 size: 12 residues. The germline V and J ends were trimmed by 11 bases and 1 base, with 10 bases remaining between them. The CDR3 spells CAGRGGTDTQYF. CDR3 DNA: TGTGCCGGGAGGGGGGGCACAGATACGCAGTATTTT.

V usage is TRBV7-2 and J usage is TRBJ2-2; tentative D call: TRBD2 (5 bases). This CDR3 has 14 amino acids. CDR1 is SGHTA and CDR2 is FQGNSA in the germline V gene. Trimming removed 2 bases at V and 3 bases at J, with 7 bases between. The CDR3 region is CASSLSGYTGELFF. CDR3 coding DNA: TGTGCCAGCAGCTTATCGGGGTACACCGGGGAGCTGTTTTTT. Complete variable domain (other parts from reference TRBV7-2 and TRBJ2-2): GAGVSQSPSNKVTEKGKDVELRCDPISGHTALYWYRQSLGQGLEFLIYFQGNSAPDKSGLPSDRFSAERTGGSVSTLTIQRTQQEDSAVYLCASSLSGYTGELFFGEGSRLTVL.

The V and J genes are TRBV2 and TRBJ2-1; the match to TRBD2 covers 11 bases. With V trimmed by 2 bases and J by 6 bases, 3 bases remained unmatched. This CDR3 has 15 amino acids. Germline CDR1 reads SNHLY; CDR2 reads FYNNEI. Here the CDR3 reads CASSELAGGLNEQFF. For the CDR3, the DNA is TGTGCCAGCAGTGAACTAGCGGGGGGTCTCAATGAGCAGTTCTTC.

This clone turned up a few times. The chain recombines TRBV10-3 with TRBJ1-3; 7 bases match TRBD1. Germline loops: CDR1 ENHRY, CDR2 SYGVKD. The V gene end was trimmed by 6 bases and the J gene end by 2 bases; junction bases not matched to a gene: 10. The CDR3 sequence is 16 residues long. The DNA of the CDR3 is TGTGCCATCAGGAGCATCGAGGGGGCGGCTGGAAACACCATATATTTT. Its translation: CAIRSIEGAAGNTIYF.

A single count supports this clone. This rearrangement joins TRBV7-2 to TRBJ2-5; D is perhaps TRBD1 (6 bases). The CDR3 sequence is 14 residues long. V lost 1 base and J 1 base, leaving 7 bases between the germline ends. Germline V gene sequence: CDR1 SGHTA, CDR2 FQGNSA. CDR3 sequence (DNA): TGTGCCAGCAGCTTAGGACAGGCCCAAGAGACCCAGTACTTC. It encodes CASSLGQAQETQYF.

The rearrangement joins TRBV29-1 to TRBJ2-3; TRBD1 matches 8 bases. The CDR3 has 15 residues. Germline lookup yields CDR1 SQVTM and CDR2 ANQGSEA. V shed 6 bases, J shed 5 bases, and the junction held 13 bases outside the gene matches. The CDR3: CSVRLTGASEDTQYF. The CDR3 DNA is TGCAGCGTCCGACTGACAGGGGCATCCGAAGATACGCAGTATTTT.

This clone has a handful of counts. This chain joins TRBV7-3 and TRBJ1-1, with D perhaps matching TRBD1 (6 bases). The V end was cut by 5 bases, the J end by 2 bases, with 12 bases between. The CDR3 runs 14 residues. Per germline, CDR1 SGHTA and CDR2 FQGTGA. This CDR3 reads CASSVQGRNTEAFF. CDR3 nucleotides: TGTGCCAGCAGCGTACAGGGTCGTAACACTGAAGCTTTCTTT.

This clone was counted only a few times. The chain has TRBV5-1 and TRBJ1-1, with 7 bases fitting TRBD1. CDR3 length: 13 residues. The V gene's germline CDR1 is SGHRS and CDR2 YFSETQ. Trimming removed 7 bases from V and 1 base from J; junction bases left unmatched: 4. The CDR3 protein is CASGQGENTEAFF. The CDR3 DNA reads as TGCGCCAGCGGTCAGGGGGAGAACACTGAAGCTTTCTTT.

This clone was observed once. V and J are TRBV10-3 and TRBJ2-5; TRBD1 matches at 8 bases. CDR3 length: 13 amino acids. CDR1 is ENHRY, CDR2 SYGVKD, per germline. V trimming: 6 bases; J trimming: 5 bases; junction bases outside the gene matches: 5. CDR3 sequence: CAIRLTGAETQYF. The CDR3 region has the DNA TGTGCCATCAGATTGACAGGGGCTGAGACCCAGTACTTC.

The gene calls are TRBV27 and TRBJ1-5; the D gene is possibly TRBD1 (5 bases). From germline, CDR1 is MNHEY and CDR2 SMNVEV (reference sequence). The ends were cut back, 2 bases at V and 3 bases at J, with 14 bases in the middle. This CDR3 comprises 16 residues. In DNA form, the CDR3 reads TGTGCCAGCAGTTTACGATTTAGGGGATCCAATCAGCCCCAGCATTTT. Protein product: CASSLRFRGSNQPQHF.

V usage is TRBV13 and J usage is TRBJ1-2; a weak D match, TRBD1 (5 bases). The CDR3 is 13 amino acids. Germline V lookup: CDR1 PRHDT, CDR2 FYEKMQ (reference sequence). The germline V and J ends were trimmed by 5 bases and 1 base, with 8 bases remaining between them. The CDR3 sequence: CASSAQGNYGYTF. The CDR3 DNA reads TGTGCCAGCAGCGCCCAGGGTAACTATGGCTACACCTTC. Together with reference TRBV13 and TRBJ1-2, the CDR3 gives the full variable domain: AAGVIQSPRHLIKEKRETATLKCYPIPRHDTVYWYQQGPGQDPQFLISFYEKMQSDKGSIPDRFSAQQFSDYHSELNMSSLELGDSALYFCASSAQGNYGYTFGSGTRLTVV.

This clone showed up just once. This sample also contains other DNA sequences that code for the same CDR3. The J gene is TRBJ2-3, the V gene TRBV6-1; possibly TRBD2 for D (6 bases). Trimming left V 0 bases short and J 6 bases short, with 10 bases between. The CDR3 contains 14 residues. Germline assignment: CDR1 MNHNS and CDR2 SASEGT. The CDR3 DNA reads TGTGCCAGCAGTGAAGCGGAGGGGTTGGATACGCAGTATTTT. Amino acid sequence: CASSEAEGLDTQYF.

This chain uses TRBV7-8 with TRBJ1-2; 7 bases are shared with TRBD1. CDR1 is SGHVS and CDR2 is FQNEAQ in the germline V gene. The CDR3 has 13 residues. Unmatched junction bases numbered 6, after V lost 6 bases and J lost 5 bases. CDR3 in DNA: TGTGCCAGCAGTCCAGACAGGGAGTATGGCTACACCTTC. Translated, it gives CASSPDREYGYTF.

The V call is TRBV7-9, the J call TRBJ1-2, with a weak D call TRBD1 (5 bases). Trimming took 5 bases from V and 14 from J, leaving 24 bases between them. The CDR3 loop spans 14 amino acids. Germline CDR1 SEHNR, CDR2 FQNEAQ (reference sequence). Written as DNA, the CDR3 is TGTGCCAGCAGCCAAGGCGGGACCCTAGCAGGATGGACCTTC. Amino acid sequence: CASSQGGTLAGWTF.

The J gene is TRBJ1-4, the V gene TRBV9; weak D call: TRBD1 (5 bases). Germline loops: CDR1 SGDLS, CDR2 YYNGEE. V gave up 4 bases and J gave up 4 bases, with 20 bases separating them. The CDR3 loop spans 17 amino acids. This CDR3 reads CASSPAGQGAGNEKLFF. CDR3 nucleotides: TGTGCCAGCAGCCCAGCGGGTCAAGGGGCGGGTAATGAAAAACTGTTTTTT.